The present T cell receptor (beta chain) was sequenced within a study of Graves' ophthalmopathy and Graves' hyperthyroidism. Study information: The blood sample was drawn at first diagnosis and before any treatment. General study points: Ophthalmopathy versus stable hyperthyroidism: 13-signature model gave 85% to 90% sensitivity, 75% to 83% specificity.

From RNA, the CDR3 regions of TCR beta chains were amplified and sequenced. HTBI primers primed a first-round RT-PCR, and a second-round multiplex PCR followed. MiXCR, applied by TCRdb to the multiplex PCR reads, yields one record per CDR3 protein. The sample shows 650,000 to 800,000 distinct CDR3 sequences, about two fifths of them seen only once. Reliance was placed on clinical symptoms, serum thyroxine, TRAb, thyroid ultrasound and orbital computed tomography for diagnosis. This clonotype has just a few counts. Its target is unknown. One junction end disagrees with the germline gene, perhaps due to a read error. Germline V CDR1 and CDR2: ENHRY, SYGVKD. The CDR3 consists of 15 residues.

The rearrangement joins TRBV10-3 to TRBJ2-5, with 8 bases matching TRBD1. The receptor was isolated from an adult man with Graves' ophthalmopathy. Sequencing was done on a sample of peripheral blood. The CDR3 nucleotides are TGTGCCAGCAGTTACCCAGACAGGGGTTCGGAGACCCAGTACTTC. It specifies CASSYPDRGSETQYF.